The entry below describes one TCR beta chain. The sample is drawn from a study of blood T cell repertoires in COVID-19. Study at large: COVID-19 samples collected from the United States, Italy and Spain covered acute and convalescent phases.

Sequenced by immunoSEQ multiplex PCR; TCRdb stores in-frame clones only, minus some. The sample holds around 370,000 clones; approximately 91% are singletons and the top ten take 7.3%. One Seattle source followed patients from active infection through their disease course. Germline CDR1 is LGHNT and CDR2 is FRNRAP. Trimming stripped 1 base from V and 0 bases from J, with 9 bases between. The CDR3 extends over 16 amino acids. The TCR originated in a woman aged 65 to 85 with COVID-19, enrolled during active disease. V gene TRBV12-5 combines with J gene TRBJ2-2, with no clear D. The sample taken for sequencing was peripheral blood. In DNA form, the CDR3 reads TGTGCTAGTGGTTTGGCCCCCCCGGCGAACACCGGGGAGCTGTTTTTT. Its translation is CASGLAPPANTGELFF.